The following is a T cell receptor (beta chain) sequence with its context. The antigen remains unidentified. This sample was taken from a study of radiotherapy plus CTLA-4 blockade in lung cancer. As for the study in general: Patients showed objective responses in about 20% of cases and disease control in under 35%.

Trimming cost V 0 bases and J 0 bases, with 9 bases left between them. Germline loops: CDR1 SGHNT, CDR2 YYREEE (reference sequence). The CDR3 contains 15 residues. Some clones are missing from TCRdb's copy, which holds only in-frame ones; the method was immunoSEQ multiplex PCR. The data show 30,000 to 40,000 clones, about 69% seen once. Broader study findings: Interferon-beta, together with early blood T cell clone dynamics, reportedly best predicted response. Researchers report tumor-derived TCR clones expanding in blood after radiotherapy plus ipilimumab.

Those with chemo-refractory metastatic non-small-cell lung cancer were treated with focal radiation combined with CTLA-4 blockade using ipilimumab. The clonotype comes from a human donor with non-small cell lung cancer that progressed on radiotherapy plus ipilimumab. The sample in question was peripheral blood, obtained from a patient treated with radiotherapy plus ipilimumab. The chain is built from TRBV5-4 and TRBJ1-1, with D hard to call. For the CDR3, the DNA is TGTGCCAGCAGCTTGGCCGAACAGATGAACACTGAAGCTTTCTTT. Its translation is CASSLAEQMNTEAFF.